This TCR beta chain was obtained from a study of blood T cell repertoires in COVID-19. Study in general: T cells, B-cell-depleted T cells, or PBMCs provided the cDNA or gDNA that served as material.

Clones were read by immunoSEQ multiplex PCR, and TCRdb kept only the in-frame ones, dropping some. The table shows about 400,000 clones, with over 75% occurring only once. CDR1 and CDR2 from the germline V gene are SGHRS and YFSETQ. This CDR3 is built from 12 residues. Deletions cut 4 bases from V and 7 bases from J, with 6 bases between. This chain uses TRBV5-1 with TRBJ1-6, with no clear D. The receptor was isolated from a woman aged 30 to 39 with acute COVID-19. Input material: PBMCs or T cells enriched from blood (not recorded which). CDR3 region: CASSRENSPLHF. The CDR3 region has the DNA TGCGCCAGCAGCCGGGAAAATTCACCCCTCCACTTT.